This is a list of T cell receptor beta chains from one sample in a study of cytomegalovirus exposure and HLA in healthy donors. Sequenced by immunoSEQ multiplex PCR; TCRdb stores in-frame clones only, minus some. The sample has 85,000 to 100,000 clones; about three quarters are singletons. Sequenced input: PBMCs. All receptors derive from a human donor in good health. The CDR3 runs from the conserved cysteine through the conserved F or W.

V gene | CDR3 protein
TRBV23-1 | CASSRQGVAGELFF
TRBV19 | CASSLMNGDTQYF
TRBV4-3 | CASSQILLAGGSGEQFF
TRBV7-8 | CASSSTTGKTEAFF
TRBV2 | CASSVFETSTDTQYF
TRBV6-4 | CASSEGGGRETQYF
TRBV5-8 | CASTQGWFVRNSPLHF
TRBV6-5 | CASSKGTALNQPQHF
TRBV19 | CASSRSGFNQPQHF
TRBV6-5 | CASSYSRTRANNEQFF
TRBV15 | CATSLNPRGASYNEQFF
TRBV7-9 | CASSQPDNSYEQYF
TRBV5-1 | CASSLHGEQFF
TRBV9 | CASSVGRGETQYF
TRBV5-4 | CASSIGGGDGGEKLFF
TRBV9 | CASSPRSGSSTDTQYF
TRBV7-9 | CASSLAGEQYF
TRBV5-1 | CASSLDSDSGNTIYF
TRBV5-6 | CASSLFGGVETGELFF
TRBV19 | CASNRGGRGTGELFF
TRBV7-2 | CASSLGQGDEAFF
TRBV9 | CASSRAAGGRDNEQFF
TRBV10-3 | CAISATDRGGSIYF
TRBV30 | CAWSSPGQGMETQYF
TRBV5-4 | CASNRPGTGAEAFF
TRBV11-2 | CASSQLNEQFF
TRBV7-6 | CASSLSGGRGNTIHF
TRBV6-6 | CASSRPLDRGNQPQHF
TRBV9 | CASSGHRGNQPQHF
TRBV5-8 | CASSRDRARQPQHF
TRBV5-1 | CASSPTTGRGNTIYF
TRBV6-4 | CASSLREGSDTQYF
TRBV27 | CASSLTLRGRLVNTEAFF
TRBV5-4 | CASSSPRGAGLVDTQYF
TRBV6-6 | CASSTNYYGYTF
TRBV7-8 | CASSLARTGPYTEAFF
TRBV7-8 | CASSLKAASSYNEQFF
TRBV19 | CASSITSNRVNTEAFF
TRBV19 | CASSMVRRVGLELHEQFF
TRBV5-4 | CASSPRGGRGTSDEQYF
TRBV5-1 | CASNGGTGNEKLFF
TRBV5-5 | CASSDGPWEPYNEQFF
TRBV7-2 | CASSLVPGNRVQYF
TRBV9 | CASSVSREGAVTGYTF
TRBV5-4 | CASSHRTGQYGYTF